These 22 T cell receptor beta chains came from one sample sequenced in a study of blood T cells in healthy people across ages. Alongside a J-beta primer mix, a sample-barcoded 5' primer served in a second PCR lasting roughly 7 to 11 cycles. TCRdb processed the 5' RACE reads anew with MiXCR; each CDR3 protein has one entry. The sample holds about 1.4 million distinct CDR3 sequences; almost 60% are singletons and the top ten take over 6.5%. Sequenced input: blood. The receptors originated from a man aged 18 to 29 in good health.

The chain links TRBV7-8 to TRBJ2-5, with D possibly being TRBD1 (6 bases). This CDR3 comprises 15 residues. Germline V gene data show CDR1 as SGHVS and CDR2 as FQNEAQ. Trimming removed 5 bases at V and 11 bases at J, with 24 bases between. The chain's CDR3 is CASSLLGTTGSEQYF. The CDR3 nucleotides read TGTGCCAGCAGCCTACTAGGTACGACAGGCTCGGAGCAGTACTTC. The full variable domain, completed using reference TRBV7-8 and TRBJ2-5, is GAGVSQSPRYKVAKRGQDVALRCDPISGHVSLFWYQQALGQGPEFLTYFQNEAQLDKSGLPSDRFFAERPEGSVSTLKIQRTQQEDSAVYLCASSLLGTTGSEQYFGPGTRLLVL.

The gene calls are TRBV20-1 and TRBJ1-1; D is possibly TRBD1 (5 bases). V lost 0 bases and J 1 base, leaving 15 bases between the germline ends. The germline CDR1 and CDR2 sequences are DFQATT and SNEGSKA (reference sequence). The CDR3 is 16 amino acids. CDR3 protein: CSARDPGAGENTEAFF. For the CDR3, the DNA is TGCAGTGCTAGAGACCCAGGTGCGGGGGAGAACACTGAAGCTTTCTTT.

This chain links TRBV13 with TRBJ2-7; a weak D match, TRBD2 (5 bases). The germline V gene encodes CDR1 PRHDT and CDR2 FYEKMQ (reference sequence). This CDR3 region has 15 residues. With 4 bases removed from V and 0 bases from J, the gap between germline ends came to 13 bases. CDR3 residues: CASSSTSRDSYEQYF. The CDR3 region has the DNA TGTGCCAGCAGCTCGACGTCACGGGACTCCTACGAGCAGTACTTC.

This clonotype was counted between two and nine times. Germline and junction disagree at one end, which may indicate a read error. V usage is TRBV29-1 and J usage is TRBJ1-2; D not certain. This CDR3 region has 15 residues. Germline CDR1 and CDR2: SQVTM and ANQGSEA. CDR3 bases: TGTAGCGTTGAAGATCGTGAGTTCCCTAACTATGGCTACACCTTC. This sequence encodes CSVEDREFPNYGYTF. Filled out from reference TRBV29-1 and TRBJ1-2, the complete variable domain reads SAVISQKPSRDICQRGTSLTIQCQVDSQVTMMFWYRQQPGQSLTLIATANQGSEATYESGFVIDKFPISRPNLTFSTLTVSNMSPEDSSIYLCSVEDREFPNYGYTFGSGTRLTVV.

The V and J genes are TRBV3-1 and TRBJ2-7, with 10 bases that match TRBD1. The CDR3 runs to 16 residues. Germline V lookup: CDR1 LGHDT, CDR2 YNNKEL (reference sequence). With V trimmed by 5 bases and J by 6 bases, 13 bases remained unmatched. CDR3 residues: CASSLDRTGGSREQYF. The CDR3 DNA reads TGTGCCAGCAGCTTAGATAGGACAGGGGGATCCCGCGAGCAGTACTTC.

The V and J genes are TRBV5-1 and TRBJ2-1; 8 bases agree with TRBD1. The V gene's germline CDR1 is SGHRS and CDR2 YFSETQ. The junction had 8 bases not matched to a gene; V was cut back by 4 bases and J by 5 bases. This CDR3 has 15 amino acids. The CDR3 DNA reads as TGCGCCAGCAGCCCAGTGACAGGGGCCAACAATGAGCAGTTCTTC. Its protein product is CASSPVTGANNEQFF.

This clonotype occurred a few times. The genes are TRBV7-6 and TRBJ2-1, with 7 bases fitting TRBD1. The germline V gene encodes CDR1 SGHVS and CDR2 FNYEAQ. The ends lost 4 bases at V and 7 bases at J; junction bases unmatched: 7. The CDR3 covers 14 residues. The CDR3 DNA follows: TGTGCCAGCAGCTCCGACAGGGTTTGGAATGAGCAGTTCTTC. Amino acid sequence: CASSSDRVWNEQFF.

The V and J genes are TRBV12-3 or TRBV12-4 and TRBJ1-4, with D maybe TRBD1 (6 bases). The V gene lost 4 bases and the J gene lost 7 bases, with 16 bases spanning the gap. This CDR3 region has 15 residues. The CDR3 here is CASSSRGRVSEKLFF. The CDR3 DNA follows: TGTGCCAGCAGTTCCCGGGGGCGTGTAAGTGAAAAACTGTTTTTT.

V gene TRBV5-5 combines with J gene TRBJ1-5, with a tentative D call TRBD1 (5 bases). Germline values: CDR1 SGHKS, CDR2 YYEKEE (reference sequence). The CDR3 extends over 16 amino acids. Trimming cost V 4 bases and J 0 bases, with 14 bases left between them. The CDR3 sequence: CASSPETAYSNQPQHF. CDR3 coding DNA: TGTGCCAGCAGCCCCGAGACAGCGTATAGCAATCAGCCCCAGCATTTT.

The J gene is TRBJ1-2, the V gene TRBV20-1; 9 bases match TRBD1. The junction had 7 bases not matched to a gene; V was cut back by 5 bases and J by 6 bases. CDR1 is DFQATT and CDR2 is SNEGSKA in the germline V gene (reference sequence). This CDR3 comprises 13 residues. The CDR3 reads CSAPPDRGNGYTF. CDR3 nucleotides: TGCAGTGCTCCCCCAGACAGGGGGAATGGCTACACCTTC.

This CDR3 is CASRPHGALRLEAFF. CDR3 sequence (DNA): TGTGCCAGCAGACCCCATGGAGCACTTCGGTTAGAAGCTTTCTTT. The chain joins TRBV6-2 or TRBV6-3 to TRBJ1-1; D is uncertain. This CDR3 has 15 residues. From germline, CDR1 is MNHEY and CDR2 SVGEGT. Between the trimmed V and J ends, which lost 6 bases and 8 bases, there was a span of 22 bases.

This clonotype was recorded a few times. The chain uses TRBV27 and TRBJ2-1; D remains unclear. CDR3 length: 12 amino acids. The V end lost 5 bases, the J end lost 8 bases, and 10 bases lay between the germline ends. CDR1 is MNHEY and CDR2 is SMNVEV in the germline V gene (reference sequence). CDR3 protein: CASSSKIYEQFF. CDR3 sequence (DNA): TGTGCCAGCAGTAGCAAGATCTATGAGCAGTTCTTC.

The sample holds a few counts of this clonotype. The chain links TRBV7-9 to TRBJ2-7; D is perhaps TRBD1 (6 bases). V lost 4 bases and J 2 bases, leaving 18 bases between the germline ends. The CDR3 runs to 16 residues. Germline V gene sequence: CDR1 SEHNR, CDR2 FQNEAQ (reference sequence). CDR3 region: CASSSERKTGTYEQYF. CDR3 in DNA: TGTGCCAGCAGCTCGGAAAGGAAAACAGGGACCTACGAGCAGTACTTC.

The CDR3 sequence is CSFSSGADTQYF. CDR3 nucleotide sequence: TGCAGCTTTTCCTCGGGGGCAGATACGCAGTATTTT. The chain is built from TRBV29-1 and TRBJ2-3; tentative D call: TRBD2 (6 bases). The CDR3 extends over 12 amino acids. Germline values: CDR1 SQVTM, CDR2 ANQGSEA. Trimming shortened V by 8 bases and J by 4 bases, and 13 bases separated the two germline ends.

The genes are TRBV4-1 and TRBJ2-1; 12 bases are shared with TRBD1. Germline V gene sequence: CDR1 MGHRA, CDR2 YSYEKL. The CDR3 length is 15 residues. The trim removed 4 bases at V and 9 bases at J, leaving 7 bases unmatched. The CDR3 bases are TGCGCCAGCAGCCCTCAGGGACAGGGGGCGATTGAGCAGTTCTTC. As protein: CASSPQGQGAIEQFF.

A note on this clonotype: Lacking the conserved final phenylalanine or tryptophan, this CDR3 likely reflects a read error. V and J are TRBV4-1 and TRBJ1-2; a possible D gene is TRBD1 (6 bases). The germline V gene encodes CDR1 MGHRA and CDR2 YSYEKL. Trimming cost V 3 bases and J 0 bases, with 8 bases left between them. This CDR3 comprises 14 residues. CDR3 amino acids: CASSHRTANYGYTL. CDR3 sequence (DNA): TGCGCCAGCAGCCACCGGACAGCTAACTATGGCTACACCTTG.

J is TRBJ2-3 and V is TRBV20-1; TRBD2 agrees at 12 bases. V was pared by 5 bases and J by 7 bases, with 7 bases of the junction left unmatched. CDR3 size: 14 residues. Germline-derived CDR1 and CDR2 are DFQATT and SNEGSKA (reference sequence). The CDR3 bases are TGCAGTGCTCCCCTAGCGGGGGGGCCTTATACGCAGTATTTT. Protein sequence: CSAPLAGGPYTQYF.

This rearrangement joins TRBV10-1 to TRBJ1-4, with D uncertain. The assigned J gene may be wrong: the sequence end matches TRBJ2-2 better. The germline V gene encodes CDR1 WNHNN and CDR2 SYGVQD (reference sequence). This CDR3 is 14 amino acids long. CDR3: CASRSELIAGELFF. CDR3 DNA: TGCGCCAGCAGAAGTGAACTTATCGCCGGGGAGCTGTTTTTT.

The chain recombines TRBV20-1 with TRBJ2-5, with 7 bases aligning to TRBD1. The last part of the DNA fits TRBJ2-7 better; the J call may be wrong. This CDR3 contains 14 residues. Germline values: CDR1 DFQATT, CDR2 SNEGSKA (reference sequence). The CDR3 DNA reads TGCAGTGCCTACCTCCCCGGACAGGCGTACGAGCAGTACTTC. This sequence encodes CSAYLPGQAYEQYF.

The rearrangement joins TRBV4-2 to TRBJ2-1; 15 bases are shared with TRBD2. Trimming cost V 4 bases and J 13 bases; bases outside gene matches: 11. Germline V gives CDR1 LGHNA, CDR2 YNFKEQ. CDR3 size: 16 residues. This CDR3 reads CASSLGTSGGSGTQFF. The CDR3 region has the DNA TGTGCCAGCAGCCTCGGGACTAGCGGGGGGAGTGGGACCCAGTTCTTC.

The chain links TRBV27 to TRBJ1-5; D might be TRBD1 (6 bases). Per the germline V gene, CDR1 is MNHEY and CDR2 is SMNVEV (reference sequence). The V gene lost 4 bases and the J gene lost 3 bases, with 10 bases spanning the gap. The CDR3 length is 14 residues. CDR3 in DNA: TGTGCCAGCAGTTATCAGGGACACAATCAGCCCCAGCATTTT. Its protein is CASSYQGHNQPQHF.

This clonotype was counted only a few times. The chain is built from TRBV9 and TRBJ2-5; D may be TRBD1 (5 bases). The J call could be wrong; TRBJ2-7 is a better fit for the DNA end. The germline CDR1 and CDR2 sequences are SGDLS and YYNGEE. CDR3 length: 13 amino acids. CDR3 region: CASSATASYEQYF. CDR3 sequence (DNA): TGTGCCAGCAGCGCGACAGCATCCTACGAGCAGTACTTC.